A single T cell receptor (beta chain) is shown here with its context. These data come from a study of T cell changes during pregnancy in multiple sclerosis. The repertoire was sequenced with immunoSEQ multiplex PCR; TCRdb's copy has only in-frame clones and lacks some. The sample carries roughly 88,000 clones, about 92% recorded once. The CDR3 is 15 amino acids. The junction had 12 bases not matched to a gene; V was cut back by 5 bases and J by 5 bases. Germline CDR1 is LGHNT and CDR2 is FRNRAP. Here the sequenced sample was peripheral blood, taken in the first trimester of pregnancy. The sequence was collected from a female donor with multiple sclerosis, enrolled in a pregnancy study. The rearrangement joins TRBV12-5 to TRBJ2-7; 7 positions agree with TRBD1. The CDR3 sequence is CASGIDPGQFHEQYF. The CDR3 region has the DNA TGTGCTAGTGGTATAGACCCGGGACAGTTCCACGAGCAGTACTTC.